This TCR beta chain is from a study of blood T cell repertoires in COVID-19. Background on the study: Sources were T cells, B-cell-depleted T cells, or PBMCs; the material itself was cDNA or gDNA.

The CDR3 runs to 15 residues. CDR1 and CDR2 from the germline V gene are SGDLS and YYNGEE. Trimming cost V 0 bases and J 5 bases; bases outside gene matches: 4. One Seattle source followed patients from active infection through their disease course. Clones were sequenced by immunoSEQ multiplex PCR, and TCRdb holds only the in-frame ones, with some missing. In the table there are about 200,000 clones, about 95% of which are singletons. The source is a man aged 25 to 40 with COVID-19, enrolled during active disease. The chain carries TRBV9 and TRBJ2-3; 9 bases are shared with TRBD2. Sequenced: peripheral blood. The CDR3 sequence: CASSVGAGGLDTQYF. CDR3 DNA sequence: TGTGCCAGCAGCGTAGGGGCGGGGGGGCTAGATACGCAGTATTTT.